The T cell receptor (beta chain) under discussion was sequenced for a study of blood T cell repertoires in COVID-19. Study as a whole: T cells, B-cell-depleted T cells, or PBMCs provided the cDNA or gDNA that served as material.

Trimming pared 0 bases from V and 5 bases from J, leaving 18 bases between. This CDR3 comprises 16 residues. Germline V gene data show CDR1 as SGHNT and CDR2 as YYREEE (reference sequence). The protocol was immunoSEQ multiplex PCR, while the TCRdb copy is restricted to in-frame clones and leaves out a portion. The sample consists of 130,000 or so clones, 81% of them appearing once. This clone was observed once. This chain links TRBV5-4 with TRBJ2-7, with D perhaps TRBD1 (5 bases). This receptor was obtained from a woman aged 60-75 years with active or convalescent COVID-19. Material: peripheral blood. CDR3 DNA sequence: TGTGCCAGCAGCTTGGACCGCCCAGGGCCCTTGGACGAGCAGTACTTC. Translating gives CASSLDRPGPLDEQYF. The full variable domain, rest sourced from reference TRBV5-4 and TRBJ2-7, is ETGVTQSPTHLIKTRGQQVTLRCSSQSGHNTVSWYQQALGQGPQFIFQYYREEENGRGNFPPRFSGLQFPNYSSELNVNALELDDSALYLCASSLDRPGPLDEQYFGPGTRLTVT.